This TCR beta chain was profiled in a study of beta chain features in type 1 diabetes. Whole-study findings and limits: Relative to healthy donors, patients appeared to have naive, central memory and Treg TCRB repertoires that were more similar. Resolution of whether HLA type affects TCRB rearrangement was not achieved here.

Reverse transcription of all isolated RNA meant that expressed TCRB transcripts were sequenced. Produced via immunoSEQ multiplex PCR; TCRdb's table is partial and in-frame only. The sample lists a few hundred thousand clones, approximately 9.9% seen once, with around 0.015% in the top ten. This clone has just a few counts. Antigen unknown. Sequenced material: naive CD4+ T cells from blood. This TCR was sampled from a woman aged 30 to 39 in good health.

The chain's CDR3 is CASSLMAGGGNIQYF. CDR3 nucleotides: TGTGCCAGCAGCTTAATGGCGGGCGGGGGAAACATTCAGTACTTC. The rearrangement joins TRBV7-3 to TRBJ2-4, with 7 bases that match TRBD2. After removal of 1 base from V and 6 bases from J, the junction contained 6 bases not matched to a gene. This CDR3 contains 15 residues. Germline lookup yields CDR1 SGHTA and CDR2 FQGTGA.